One TCR beta chain is described in this entry. Its antigen is unknown. The data originate from a study of molecular identifiers for immune sequencing clone quantification. The CDR3 is 14 residues long. The trim removed 3 bases at V and 2 bases at J, leaving 3 bases unmatched. Looked up from germline, CDR1 is LGHNA and CDR2 is YSLEER. TCRdb ran MiXCR on the PCR reads and lists one entry per CDR3 protein. This sample has 300,000 to 400,000 distinct CDR3 sequences; 20% to 25% occur once, and the top ten carry more than 0.8%. Whole-study findings and limits: Among 930,000 or so naive cells, as was reported, spiked Jurkat TCR RNA from one cell was detectable.

This rearrangement joins TRBV4-3 to TRBJ2-7; 8 nucleotides match TRBD1. The sequencing sample was made of naive CD8+ T cells from blood, with Jurkat cell RNA spiked in. Subset meaning: FACS-sorted CD8+CD4-CCR7+CD45RA+ naive T cells. This sequence originates from a human donor in good health. Some libraries in this study had Jurkat cell RNA spiked in. CDR3 residues: CASSHRDRPYEQYF. Written as DNA, the CDR3 is TGCGCCAGCAGCCACCGGGACAGGCCCTACGAGCAGTACTTC.